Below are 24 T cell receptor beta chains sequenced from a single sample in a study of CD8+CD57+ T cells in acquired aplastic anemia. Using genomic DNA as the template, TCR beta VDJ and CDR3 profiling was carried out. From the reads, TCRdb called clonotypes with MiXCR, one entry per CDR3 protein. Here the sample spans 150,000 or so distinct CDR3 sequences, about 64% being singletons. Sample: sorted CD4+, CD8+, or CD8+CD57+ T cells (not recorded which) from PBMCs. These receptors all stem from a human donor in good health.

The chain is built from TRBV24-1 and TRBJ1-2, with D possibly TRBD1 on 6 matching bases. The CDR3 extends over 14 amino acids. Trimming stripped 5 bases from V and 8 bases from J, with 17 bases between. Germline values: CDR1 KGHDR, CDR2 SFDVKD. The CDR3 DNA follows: TGTGCCACCAGTGCTAGGGGCAGGGGAGGCGGCTACACCTTC. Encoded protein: CATSARGRGGGYTF.

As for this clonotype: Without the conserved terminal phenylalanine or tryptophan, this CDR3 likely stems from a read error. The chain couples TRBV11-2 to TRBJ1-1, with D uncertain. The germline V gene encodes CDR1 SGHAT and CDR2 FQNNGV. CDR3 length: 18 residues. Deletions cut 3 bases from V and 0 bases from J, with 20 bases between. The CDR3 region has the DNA TGTGCCAGCAGCTTCCTACCCGCCGCGACAAGTATGAACACTGAAGCTTTCTCT. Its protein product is CASSFLPAATSMNTEAFS.

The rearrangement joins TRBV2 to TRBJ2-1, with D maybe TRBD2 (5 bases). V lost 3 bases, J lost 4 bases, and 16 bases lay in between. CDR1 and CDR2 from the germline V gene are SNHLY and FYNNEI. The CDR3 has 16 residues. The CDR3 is CASSDPGELKYNEQFF. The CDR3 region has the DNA TGTGCCAGCAGTGACCCCGGGGAGCTAAAATACAATGAGCAGTTCTTC.

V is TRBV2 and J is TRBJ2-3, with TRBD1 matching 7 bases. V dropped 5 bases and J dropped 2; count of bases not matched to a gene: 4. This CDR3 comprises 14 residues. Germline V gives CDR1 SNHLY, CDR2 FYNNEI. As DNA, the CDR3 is TGTGCCAGCAGTAGACAGGGTGCCACAGATACGCAGTATTTT. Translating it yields CASSRQGATDTQYF.

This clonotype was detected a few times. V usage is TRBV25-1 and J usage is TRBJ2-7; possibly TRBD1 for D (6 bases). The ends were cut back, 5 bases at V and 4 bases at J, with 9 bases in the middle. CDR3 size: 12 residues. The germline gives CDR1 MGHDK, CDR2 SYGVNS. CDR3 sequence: CASSQQGYEQYF. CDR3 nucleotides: TGTGCCAGCAGTCAACAGGGATACGAGCAGTACTTC.

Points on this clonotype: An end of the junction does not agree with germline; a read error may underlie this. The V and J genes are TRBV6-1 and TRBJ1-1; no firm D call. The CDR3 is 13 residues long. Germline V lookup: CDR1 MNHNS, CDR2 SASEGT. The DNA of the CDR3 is TGCGCCAGCAGTGAGCAGGCGAACACTGAAGCTTTCTTT. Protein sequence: CASSEQANTEAFF.

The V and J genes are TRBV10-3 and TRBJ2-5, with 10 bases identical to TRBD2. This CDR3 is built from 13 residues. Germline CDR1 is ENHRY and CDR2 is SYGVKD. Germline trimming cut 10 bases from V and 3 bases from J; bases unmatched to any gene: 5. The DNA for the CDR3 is TGTGCCAGCCGGACTAGCGGAAAAGAGACCCAGTACTTC. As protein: CASRTSGKETQYF.

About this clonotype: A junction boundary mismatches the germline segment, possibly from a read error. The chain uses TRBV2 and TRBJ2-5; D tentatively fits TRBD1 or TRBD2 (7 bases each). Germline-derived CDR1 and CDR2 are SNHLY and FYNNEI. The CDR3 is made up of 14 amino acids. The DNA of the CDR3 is TGTGCCATCAGTAGACAGGGAGGGCAAGAGACCCAGTACTTC. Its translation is CAISRQGGQETQYF.

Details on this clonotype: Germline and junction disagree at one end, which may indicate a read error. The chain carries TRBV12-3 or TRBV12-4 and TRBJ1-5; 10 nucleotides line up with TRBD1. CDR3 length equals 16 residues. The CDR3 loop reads CASSSSGQGYNEPQHF. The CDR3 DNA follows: TGTGCCAGCAGTTCATCGGGACAGGGGTACAATGAGCCCCAGCATTTT.

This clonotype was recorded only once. CDR3 coding DNA: TGTGCCAGCAGCTTAACTAGCGGGTTTAGCACAGATACGCAGTATTTT. Translated: CASSLTSGFSTDTQYF. The genes are TRBV7-2 and TRBJ2-3; 9 bases line up with TRBD2. The ends lost 2 bases at V and 0 bases at J; junction bases unmatched: 3. Germline CDR1 and CDR2: SGHTA and FQGNSA. CDR3 size: 16 residues.

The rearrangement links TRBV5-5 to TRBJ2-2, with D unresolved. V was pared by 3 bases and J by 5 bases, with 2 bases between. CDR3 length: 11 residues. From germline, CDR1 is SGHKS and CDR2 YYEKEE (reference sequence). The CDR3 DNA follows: TGTGCCAGCAGCTGGACCGGGGAGCTGTTTTTT. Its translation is CASSWTGELFF.

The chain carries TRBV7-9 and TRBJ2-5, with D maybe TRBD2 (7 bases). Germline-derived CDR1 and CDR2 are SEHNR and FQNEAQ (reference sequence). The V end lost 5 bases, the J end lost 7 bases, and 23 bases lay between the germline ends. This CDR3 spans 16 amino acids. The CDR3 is CASSPRGAPQRGTQYF. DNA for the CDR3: TGTGCCAGCAGCCCTCGGGGGGCTCCTCAACGGGGGACCCAGTACTTC.

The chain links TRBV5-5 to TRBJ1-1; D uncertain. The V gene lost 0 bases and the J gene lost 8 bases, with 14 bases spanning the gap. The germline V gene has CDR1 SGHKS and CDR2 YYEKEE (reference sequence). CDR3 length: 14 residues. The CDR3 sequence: CASSLGSSGSEAFF. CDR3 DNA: TGTGCCAGCAGCTTGGGATCTTCCGGATCCGAAGCTTTCTTT.

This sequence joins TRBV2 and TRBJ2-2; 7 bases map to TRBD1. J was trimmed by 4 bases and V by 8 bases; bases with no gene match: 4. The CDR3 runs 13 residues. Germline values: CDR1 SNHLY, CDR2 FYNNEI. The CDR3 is CASGQGVTGELFF. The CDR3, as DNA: TGTGCCAGCGGGCAGGGGGTCACCGGGGAGCTGTTTTTT. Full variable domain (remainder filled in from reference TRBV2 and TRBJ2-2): EPEVTQTPSHQVTQMGQEVILRCVPISNHLYFYWYRQILGQKVEFLVSFYNNEISEKSEIFDDQFSVERPDGSNFTLKIRSTKLEDSAMYFCASGQGVTGELFFGEGSRLTVL.

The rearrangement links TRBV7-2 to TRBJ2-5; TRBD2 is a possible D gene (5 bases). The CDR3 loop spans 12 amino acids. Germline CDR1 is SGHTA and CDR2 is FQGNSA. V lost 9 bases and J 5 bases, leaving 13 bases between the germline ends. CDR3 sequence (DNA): TGTGCCAGTGGGCGGGTAGCGGAGACCCAGTACTTC. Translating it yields CASGRVAETQYF.

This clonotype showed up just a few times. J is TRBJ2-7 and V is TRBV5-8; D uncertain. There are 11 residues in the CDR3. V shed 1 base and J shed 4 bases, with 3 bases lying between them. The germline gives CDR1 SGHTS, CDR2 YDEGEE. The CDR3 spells CASSLWYEQYF. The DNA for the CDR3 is TGTGCCAGCAGCTTGTGGTACGAGCAGTACTTC. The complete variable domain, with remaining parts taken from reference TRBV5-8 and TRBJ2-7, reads EAGVTQSPTHLIKTRGQQATLRCSPISGHTSVYWYQQALGLGLQFLLWYDEGEERNRGNFPPRFSGRQFPNYSSELNVNALELEDSALYLCASSLWYEQYFGPGTRLTVT.

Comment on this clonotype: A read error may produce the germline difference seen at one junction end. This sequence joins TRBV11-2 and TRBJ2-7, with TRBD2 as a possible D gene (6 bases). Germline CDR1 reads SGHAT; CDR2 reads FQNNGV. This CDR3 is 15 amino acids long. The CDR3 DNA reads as TGCGCCAGCAGCTTGGAGGGAGGTAGGGCCCACGAGCAGTACTTC. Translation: CASSLEGGRAHEQYF.

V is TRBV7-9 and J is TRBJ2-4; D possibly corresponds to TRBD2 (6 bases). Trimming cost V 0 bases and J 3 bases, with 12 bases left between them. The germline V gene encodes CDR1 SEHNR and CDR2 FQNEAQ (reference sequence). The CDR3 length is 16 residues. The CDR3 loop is CASSLASGTFKNIQYF. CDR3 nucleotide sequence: TGTGCCAGCAGCTTAGCTTCCGGGACTTTCAAAAACATTCAGTACTTC.

The CDR3 protein is CASSIGQGGNQPQHF. The CDR3 DNA sequence: TGCGCCAGCAGCATAGGACAGGGTGGCAATCAGCCCCAGCATTTT. The gene calls are TRBV5-1 and TRBJ1-5, with 8 bases that match TRBD1. Germline CDR1 SGHRS, CDR2 YFSETQ. This CDR3 has 15 residues. With 4 bases clipped from V and 2 bases from J, the junction kept 5 bases outside the gene matches.

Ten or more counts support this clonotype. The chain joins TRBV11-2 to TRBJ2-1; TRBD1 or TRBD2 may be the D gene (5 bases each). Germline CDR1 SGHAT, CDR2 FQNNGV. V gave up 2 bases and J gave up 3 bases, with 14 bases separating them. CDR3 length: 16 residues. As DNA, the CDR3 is TGTGCCAGCAGCTTACATACGGGACCCGGCTACAATGAGCAGTTCTTC. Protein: CASSLHTGPGYNEQFF.

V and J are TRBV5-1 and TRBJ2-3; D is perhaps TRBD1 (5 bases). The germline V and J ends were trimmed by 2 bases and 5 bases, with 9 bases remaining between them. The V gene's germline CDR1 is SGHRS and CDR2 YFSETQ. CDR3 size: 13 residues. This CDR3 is CASSFGREDTQYF. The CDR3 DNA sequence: TGCGCCAGCAGCTTCGGCAGGGAAGATACGCAGTATTTT.

CDR3 nucleotide sequence: TGTGCCAGTAGTATAGCGGGGGGTAATTCACCCCTCCACTTT. This codes for CASSIAGGNSPLHF. The J gene is TRBJ1-6, the V gene TRBV19, with a possible D match to TRBD1 (5 bases). The CDR3 extends over 14 amino acids. The germline CDR1 and CDR2 sequences are LNHDA and SQIVND (reference sequence). Trimming shortened V by 1 base and J by 6 bases, and 7 bases separated the two germline ends.

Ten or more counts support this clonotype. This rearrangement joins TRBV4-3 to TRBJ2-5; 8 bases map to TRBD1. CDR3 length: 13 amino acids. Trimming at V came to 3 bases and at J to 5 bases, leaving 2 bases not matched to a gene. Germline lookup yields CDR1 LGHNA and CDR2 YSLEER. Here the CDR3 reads CASSQDRAETQYF. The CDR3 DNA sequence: TGCGCCAGCAGCCAGGACAGGGCTGAGACCCAGTACTTC.

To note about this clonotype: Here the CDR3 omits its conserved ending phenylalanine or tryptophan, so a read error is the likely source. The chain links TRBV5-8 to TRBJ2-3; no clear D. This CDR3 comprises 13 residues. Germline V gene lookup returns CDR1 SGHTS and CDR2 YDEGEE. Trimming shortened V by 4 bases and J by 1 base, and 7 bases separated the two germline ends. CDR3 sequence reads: CASSPGRTDTQYV. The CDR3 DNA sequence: TGTGCCAGCAGCCCGGGCCGCACAGATACGCAGTATGTT.